These T cell receptor beta chains were read from a single sample in a study of CD8 T cells in ankylosing spondylitis. TCRdb itself ran the 5' RACE reads through MiXCR, one entry per CDR3 protein. Of 220,000 or so distinct CDR3 sequences in the sample, about 17% were seen once. Sequencing was carried out using blood, either unsorted or a sorted T cell fraction (not recorded which). Every receptor here comes from a male donor with ankylosing spondylitis. Both conserved end residues are part of each CDR3. Each record gives: V gene, D gene, clone size, J gene, CDR3 protein, CDR3 DNA. The D gene is left open where the match is weak. Clone size is stated in some rows and not others, as once, few, many or a class when expanded.

v_gene: TRBV5-5; d_gene: TRBD2; abundance: -; j_gene: TRBJ2-7; CDR3aa: CASSLGDSGTYEQYF; CDR3nt: TGTGCCAGCAGCTTAGGGGATAGCGGGACTTACGAGCAGTACTTC
v_gene: TRBV12-3/TRBV12-4; d_gene: -; abundance: few; j_gene: TRBJ2-1; CDR3aa: CASSRDWRQTGSYNEQFF; CDR3nt: TGTGCCAGCAGCCGGGACTGGAGGCAAACTGGCTCCTACAATGAGCAGTTCTTC
v_gene: TRBV20-1; d_gene: TRBD2; abundance: -; j_gene: TRBJ2-7; CDR3aa: CSARAVREGTYEQYF; CDR3nt: TGCAGTGCTAGAGCGGTGCGGGAGGGGACCTACGAGCAGTACTTC
v_gene: TRBV9; d_gene: TRBD2; abundance: -; j_gene: TRBJ2-6; CDR3aa: CASSERTSPPSGANVLTF; CDR3nt: TGTGCCAGCAGCGAACGGACTAGCCCGCCGTCGGGGGCCAACGTCCTGACTTTC
v_gene: TRBV5-1; d_gene: -; abundance: -; j_gene: TRBJ2-5; CDR3aa: CASSLGYQETQYF; CDR3nt: TGCGCCAGCAGCTTGGGGTACCAAGAGACCCAGTACTTC
v_gene: TRBV29-1; d_gene: -; abundance: -; j_gene: TRBJ1-5; CDR3aa: CSVQGDMPQHF; CDR3nt: TGCAGCGTTCAGGGCGACATGCCCCAGCATTTT
v_gene: TRBV6-5; d_gene: -; abundance: -; j_gene: TRBJ2-3; CDR3aa: CASSYSGFTDTQYF; CDR3nt: TGTGCCAGCAGTTACTCGGGCTTCACAGATACGCAGTATTTT
v_gene: TRBV7-8; d_gene: -; abundance: few; j_gene: TRBJ2-7; CDR3aa: CASSLAVGPLYEQYF; CDR3nt: TGTGCCAGCAGCTTAGCTGTGGGTCCGCTCTACGAGCAGTACTTC
v_gene: TRBV4-1; d_gene: -; abundance: -; j_gene: TRBJ2-1; CDR3aa: CASSQDGGWEQFF; CDR3nt: TGCGCCAGCAGCCAAGATGGGGGCTGGGAGCAGTTCTTC
v_gene: TRBV24-1; d_gene: -; abundance: few; j_gene: TRBJ1-4; CDR3aa: CATMFGTLKKLFF; CDR3nt: TGTGCCACCATGTTCGGGACGCTGAAAAAACTGTTTTTT
v_gene: TRBV4-1; d_gene: -; abundance: -; j_gene: TRBJ2-1; CDR3aa: CASSRAEGSYNEQFF; CDR3nt: TGCGCCAGCAGCCGGGCGGAGGGCTCCTACAATGAGCAGTTCTTC
v_gene: TRBV11-3; d_gene: -; abundance: few; j_gene: TRBJ2-1; CDR3aa: CASSSPRGANYNEQFF; CDR3nt: TGTGCCAGCAGCTCGCCCCGGGGGGCCAACTACAATGAGCAGTTCTTC
v_gene: TRBV2; d_gene: -; abundance: few; j_gene: TRBJ1-2; CDR3aa: CASSAIALAGDYGYTF; CDR3nt: TGTGCCAGCAGTGCTATCGCTTTGGCAGGGGACTATGGCTACACCTTC